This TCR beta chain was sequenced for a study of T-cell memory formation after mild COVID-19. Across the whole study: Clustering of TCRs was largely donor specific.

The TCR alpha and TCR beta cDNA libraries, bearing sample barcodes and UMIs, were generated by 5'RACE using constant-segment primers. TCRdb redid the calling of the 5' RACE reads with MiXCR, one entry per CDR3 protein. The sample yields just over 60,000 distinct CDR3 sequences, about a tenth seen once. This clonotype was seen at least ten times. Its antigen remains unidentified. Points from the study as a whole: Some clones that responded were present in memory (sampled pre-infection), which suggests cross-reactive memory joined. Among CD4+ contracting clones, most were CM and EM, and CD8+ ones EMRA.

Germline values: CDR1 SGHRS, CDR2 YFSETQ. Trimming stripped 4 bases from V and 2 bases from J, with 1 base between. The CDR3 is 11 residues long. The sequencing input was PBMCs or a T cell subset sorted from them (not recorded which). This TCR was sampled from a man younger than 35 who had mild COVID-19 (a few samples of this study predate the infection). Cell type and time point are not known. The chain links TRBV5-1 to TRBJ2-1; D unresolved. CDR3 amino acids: CASSTYNEQFF. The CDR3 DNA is TGCGCCAGCAGCACCTACAATGAGCAGTTCTTC.